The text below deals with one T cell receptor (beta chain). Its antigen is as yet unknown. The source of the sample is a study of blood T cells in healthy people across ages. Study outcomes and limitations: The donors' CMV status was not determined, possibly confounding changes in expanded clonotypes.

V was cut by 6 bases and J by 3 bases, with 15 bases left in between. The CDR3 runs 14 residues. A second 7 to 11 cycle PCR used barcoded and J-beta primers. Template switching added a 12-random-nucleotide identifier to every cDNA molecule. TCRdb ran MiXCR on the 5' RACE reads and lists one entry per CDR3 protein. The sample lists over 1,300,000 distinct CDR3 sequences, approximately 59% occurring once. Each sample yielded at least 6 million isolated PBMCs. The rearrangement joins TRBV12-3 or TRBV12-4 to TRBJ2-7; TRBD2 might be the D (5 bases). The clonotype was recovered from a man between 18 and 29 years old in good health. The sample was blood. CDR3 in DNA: TGTGCCAGCAGGTTTACCCCGGGGAGCTACGAGCAGTACTTC. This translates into CASRFTPGSYEQYF.